This T cell receptor beta chain was obtained from a study of blood T cell repertoires in COVID-19. On the study more broadly: Sites across the United States, Italy and Spain contributed samples from acute and convalescent COVID-19.

Trimming took off 7 bases at V and 2 bases at J, with 25 bases between the two ends. CDR1 is LNHNV, CDR2 YYDKDF, per germline (reference sequence). The CDR3 is made up of 18 amino acids. In the authors' workflow: Amplified reference gene primers provided the basis for estimating nucleated cell counts. Some clones are missing from TCRdb's copy, which holds only in-frame ones; the method was immunoSEQ multiplex PCR. V and J calls and clone size follow that table, whereas D and trimming were derived from the DNA. The top ten hold around 2.5% of the sample, which has approximately 220,000 clones, approximately 83% seen once.

Sequencing was performed on peripheral blood. This rearrangement joins TRBV15 to TRBJ2-3, with a weak D call TRBD2 (6 bases). This TCR was sampled from a woman aged 35 to 49 with active or convalescent COVID-19. In DNA form, the CDR3 reads TGTGCCACCACCCCAGGTCGCGGCGGGGTGCGATCCACAGATACGCAGTATTTT. This encodes CATTPGRGGVRSTDTQYF.